The rows below give T cell receptor beta chains drawn from one sample of a study of PD-L1 blockade in urothelial cancer. Only in-frame clones appear in the TCRdb table, and some are missing; sequencing was by immunoSEQ multiplex PCR. Among some 52,000 clones, roughly 84% were seen once, and the ten largest hold about 5.3%. The material sequenced was PBMCs, taken around atezolizumab (anti-PD-L1) treatment. These TCRs come from a man in his forties or fifties with urothelial cancer. Each CDR3 is given with its conserved first and last residue.

CDR3	V	J
CASSLAGEAYNEQFF	TRBV28	TRBJ2-1
CATSVGTSGLYEQYF	TRBV15	TRBJ2-7
CASSAEGGDTQYF	TRBV6-4	TRBJ2-3
CASSYSTAGGYNEQFF	TRBV6-5	TRBJ2-1
CASTLGGQAHFNDGYTF	TRBV4-1	TRBJ1-2
CASSYPSGGLEYF	TRBV6-5	TRBJ2-7
CAWSKTGSDEQFF	TRBV30	TRBJ2-1
CASSYAGRENYGYTF	TRBV5-4	TRBJ1-2
CAWSTGARGYTF	TRBV30	TRBJ1-2
CAISESGYSYEQYF	TRBV10-3	TRBJ2-7
CASSSLYEQYF	TRBV28	TRBJ2-7
CASSTSLLRDRVPYNEQFF	TRBV27	TRBJ2-1
CASSRGAGGSYEQYF	TRBV6-1	TRBJ2-7
CASSENSGGHRTSGYTF	TRBV10-2	TRBJ1-2
CASSQDYQGGSSYNEQFF	TRBV14	TRBJ2-1
CAIRLREAESYEQYF	TRBV10-3	TRBJ2-7